This entry lists 25 T cell receptor beta chains sequenced from one sample in a study of shared clonotypes between healthy human individuals. Here immunoSEQ multiplex PCR was the method, and the copy in TCRdb shows in-frame clones only, minus some. The sample consists of some 1,600,000 clones, 98% of them appearing once. The sequenced material came from naive CD4+ T cells sorted from blood. Subset reported: CD45RA+ positively selected. Receptor source: a man aged 30 to 39 in good health.

This clone was detected once. V usage is TRBV10-3 and J usage is TRBJ2-1; 7 nucleotides line up with TRBD2. Germline CDR1 ENHRY, CDR2 SYGVKD. The CDR3 runs to 14 residues. The junction had 9 bases not matched to a gene; V was cut back by 10 bases and J by 3 bases. The CDR3 region is CATAGLAVYNEQFF. DNA for the CDR3: TGTGCCACCGCCGGGCTAGCGGTCTACAATGAGCAGTTCTTC.

The CDR3 here is CASSFSVGGRVEQFF. CDR3 DNA sequence: TGTGCCAGCAGCTTTTCGGTTGGCGGGAGAGTTGAGCAGTTCTTC. The V call is TRBV11-3, the J call TRBJ2-1; 7 bases agree with TRBD2. The CDR3 sequence is 15 residues long. V shed 3 bases and J 9 bases; nucleotides not matched to a gene: 11. Germline V gene data show CDR1 as SGHNT and CDR2 as YENEEA.

In its sample, this clone was seen a few times. The chain carries TRBV6-1 and TRBJ2-3; D is unresolved. Germline V gene lookup returns CDR1 MNHNS and CDR2 SASEGT. The CDR3 length is 10 residues. Trimming left V 4 bases short and J 8 bases short, with 4 bases between. The CDR3 loop reads CASSVGTQYF. CDR3 DNA: TGTGCCAGCAGTGTTGGTACGCAGTATTTT.

In DNA, the CDR3 is TGTGCCAGCAGCTTTGGTTCGACAGGGGAGTCCTACAATGAGCAGTTCTTC. It codes for CASSFGSTGESYNEQFF. This chain connects TRBV9 to TRBJ2-1; 8 bases map to TRBD1. There are 17 residues in the CDR3. Germline lookup yields CDR1 SGDLS and CDR2 YYNGEE. Germline trimming cut 4 bases from V and 1 base from J; bases unmatched to any gene: 10.

A remark on this clone: The same CDR3 is also encoded by other DNA sequences in this sample. This chain joins TRBV5-1 and TRBJ1-1; no reliable D call. Trimming shortened V by 1 base and J by 2 bases, and 6 bases separated the two germline ends. Germline-derived CDR1 and CDR2 are SGHRS and YFSETQ. The CDR3 covers 13 residues. CDR3 DNA sequence: TGCGCCAGCAGCTTGTGGGAAAACACTGAAGCTTTCTTT. Protein: CASSLWENTEAFF.

The CDR3 is CASSLGGTPTDTQYF. Written as DNA, the CDR3 is TGCGCCAGCAGCTTGGGAGGGACACCGACAGATACGCAGTATTTT. The chain recombines TRBV5-1 with TRBJ2-3; D is perhaps TRBD1 (6 bases). The CDR3 contains 15 residues. The germline gives CDR1 SGHRS, CDR2 YFSETQ. The V end lost 0 bases, the J end lost 3 bases, and 11 bases lay between the germline ends.

This clone has just one count. The J gene is TRBJ2-6, the V gene TRBV9; D is uncertain. Trimming removed 4 bases from V and 0 bases from J, with 11 bases in between. There are 16 residues in the CDR3. CDR1 SGDLS and CDR2 YYNGEE come from the germline V gene. CDR3 bases: TGTGCCAGCAGCCAGCGAGGTGACTCTGGGGCCAACGTCCTGACTTTC. This translates into CASSQRGDSGANVLTF.

The V and J genes are TRBV9 and TRBJ2-7; 10 bases are a match to TRBD1. Germline assignment: CDR1 SGDLS and CDR2 YYNGEE. The CDR3 contains 14 residues. J lost 7 bases, V lost 3 bases, and 7 bases had no gene match. CDR3 protein: CASSARDRGAEQYF. The CDR3 DNA sequence: TGTGCCAGCAGCGCCCGGGACAGGGGAGCGGAGCAGTACTTC.

The CDR3 DNA reads as TGTGCCAGGTTGGGGGCTAGCGGGCCGTTTATCGAAAACATTCAGTACTTC. This translates into CARLGASGPFIENIQYF. The V and J genes are TRBV9 and TRBJ2-4; TRBD2 aligns across 8 bases. This CDR3 comprises 17 residues. Germline values: CDR1 SGDLS, CDR2 YYNGEE. The ends lost 8 bases at V and 5 bases at J; junction bases unmatched: 18.

The chain links TRBV9 to TRBJ2-3, with D maybe TRBD2 (5 bases). V gave up 3 bases and J gave up 2 bases, with 10 bases separating them. The CDR3 has 14 amino acids. CDR1 and CDR2 from the germline V gene are SGDLS and YYNGEE. The DNA of the CDR3 is TGTGCCAGCAGCGCCGGGGATGTCACAGATACGCAGTATTTT. Its translation is CASSAGDVTDTQYF. The complete variable domain, with remaining parts taken from reference TRBV9 and TRBJ2-3, reads DSGVTQTPKHLITATGQRVTLRCSPRSGDLSVYWYQQSLDQGLQFLIQYYNGEERAKGNILERFSAQQFPDLHSELNLSSLELGDSALYFCASSAGDVTDTQYFGPGTRLTVL.

The V gene is TRBV2, the J gene TRBJ1-5, with a weak D call TRBD1 (5 bases). CDR1 SNHLY and CDR2 FYNNEI come from the germline V gene. V shed 4 bases and J shed 2 bases, with 12 bases lying between them. The CDR3 runs 15 residues. The CDR3 protein is CASSVEGKGNQPQHF. The CDR3 DNA reads as TGTGCCAGCAGTGTTGAGGGGAAGGGCAATCAGCCCCAGCATTTT.

This rearrangement joins TRBV11-2 to TRBJ2-5; the D call may be TRBD1 or TRBD2 (5 bases each). V shed 3 bases and J shed 1 base, with 12 bases lying between them. The length of the CDR3 is 15 residues. CDR1 and CDR2 (germline): SGHAT, FQNNGV. The CDR3 reads CASSLWDGIQETQYF. The CDR3 DNA follows: TGTGCCAGCAGCTTGTGGGACGGTATCCAAGAGACCCAGTACTTC. Using reference TRBV11-2 and TRBJ2-5 for the parts outside the CDR3, the full variable domain is EAGVAQSPRYKIIEKRQSVAFWCNPISGHATLYWYQQILGQGPKLLIQFQNNGVVDDSQLPKDRFSAERLKGVDSTLKIQPAKLEDSAVYLCASSLWDGIQETQYFGPGTRLLVL.

The CDR3 sequence: CASSERGAAGHTIYF. In DNA, the CDR3 is TGTGCCAGCAGTGAAAGGGGGGCCGCTGGGCACACCATATATTTT. The rearrangement links TRBV6-1 to TRBJ1-3; D is possibly TRBD1 (6 bases). Trimming shortened V by 2 bases and J by 8 bases, and 16 bases separated the two germline ends. The CDR3 totals 15 residues. Per germline, CDR1 MNHNS and CDR2 SASEGT.

This CDR3 is CASSLGEGYEQYF. CDR3 DNA: TGTGCCAGCAGCTTGGGGGAGGGTTACGAGCAGTACTTC. The chain employs TRBV5-4 and TRBJ2-7, with 7 bases matching TRBD2. With V trimmed by 0 bases and J by 4 bases, 1 base remained unmatched. The CDR3 has 13 amino acids. The V gene's germline CDR1 is SGHNT and CDR2 YYREEE (reference sequence).

This clone appeared a single time. The CDR3 nucleotides are TGTGCCAGCTCACCAGGCAGGTCTGAGCTCAATGAGCAGTTCTTC. Protein: CASSPGRSELNEQFF. The chain carries TRBV18 and TRBJ2-1; D not certain. V gave up 2 bases and J gave up 6 bases, with 14 bases separating them. The CDR3 contains 15 residues. CDR1 KGHSH and CDR2 LQKENI come from the germline V gene.

The chain employs TRBV10-3 and TRBJ2-1, with TRBD1 matching over 10 bases. The CDR3 contains 17 residues. V lost 0 bases, J lost 2 bases, and 4 bases stayed unmatched. Germline CDR1 is ENHRY and CDR2 is SYGVKD. CDR3 amino acids: CAISESIGQGAYNEQFF. In nucleotides, the CDR3 is TGTGCCATCAGTGAGTCGATAGGACAGGGGGCCTACAATGAGCAGTTCTTC.

The CDR3 sequence is CAISESGQGGETQYF. CDR3 DNA sequence: TGTGCCATCAGTGAGTCGGGACAGGGGGGAGAGACCCAGTACTTC. The chain carries TRBV10-3 and TRBJ2-5, with 11 nucleotides matching TRBD1. Looked up from germline, CDR1 is ENHRY and CDR2 is SYGVKD. With V trimmed by 0 bases and J by 4 bases, 1 base remained unmatched. The CDR3 runs to 15 residues.

The chain couples TRBV27 to TRBJ2-7; D uncertain. Trimming took 1 base from V and 2 from J, leaving 12 bases between them. The CDR3 consists of 15 residues. Germline V gene sequence: CDR1 MNHEY, CDR2 SMNVEV (reference sequence). The CDR3 sequence: CASSLFSDPTYEQYF. Written as DNA, the CDR3 is TGTGCCAGCAGTTTATTTAGTGATCCAACCTACGAGCAGTACTTC.

V is TRBV5-1 and J is TRBJ2-6; D is ambiguous. CDR3 length: 12 residues. The germline V and J ends were trimmed by 5 bases and 3 bases, with 3 bases remaining between them. Per germline, CDR1 SGHRS and CDR2 YFSETQ. In DNA form, the CDR3 reads TGCGCCAGCAGGAGTGGGGCCAACGTCCTGACTTTC. Its translation is CASRSGANVLTF.

This clone was recorded only once. V and J are TRBV21-1 and TRBJ2-3; TRBD2 is the table's D call, not checked against the DNA. TRBV21-1 is a pseudogene. This CDR3 is 15 amino acids long. CDR3: CASSRDSGRPDTQYF. In DNA, the CDR3 is TGTGCCAGCAGCAGGGATAGCGGGAGACCAGATACGCAGTATTTT.

J is TRBJ2-1 and V is TRBV7-2; tentatively, D is TRBD2 (5 bases). The CDR3 has 15 amino acids. The V end was cut by 7 bases, the J end by 10 bases, with 23 bases between. From germline, CDR1 is SGHTA and CDR2 FQGNSA. CDR3 amino acids: CASTHRRVGSPEQFF. For the CDR3, the DNA is TGTGCCAGCACCCACCGTCGAGTAGGGAGCCCAGAGCAGTTCTTC.

V gene TRBV11-3 combines with J gene TRBJ2-2; the match to TRBD2 covers 10 bases. The CDR3 runs to 13 residues. The germline CDR1 and CDR2 sequences are SGHNT and YENEEA. With 9 bases clipped from V and 3 bases from J, the junction kept 1 base outside the gene matches. CDR3: CASGLADTGELFF. The CDR3 bases are TGTGCCAGTGGACTAGCGGACACCGGGGAGCTGTTTTTT.

The chain carries TRBV7-6 and TRBJ2-7, with 8 positions matching TRBD1. This CDR3 contains 18 residues. V gave up 0 bases and J gave up 1 base; unmatched junction bases: 11. Germline CDR1 is SGHVS and CDR2 is FNYEAQ. For the CDR3, the DNA is TGTGCCAGCAGCTTAGCGCTTCGGACAGGGCTAACTTCCTACGAGCAGTACTTC. This sequence encodes CASSLALRTGLTSYEQYF.

The V and J genes are TRBV15 and TRBJ2-1; 16 bases agree with TRBD2. V shed 5 bases, J shed 6 bases, and the junction held 7 bases outside the gene matches. Germline values: CDR1 LNHNV, CDR2 YYDKDF (reference sequence). This CDR3 has 17 residues. The CDR3 is CATSPGLAGGPRNEQFF. CDR3 coding DNA: TGTGCCACCAGCCCGGGACTAGCGGGAGGGCCGCGCAATGAGCAGTTCTTC.

The genes are TRBV6-1 and TRBJ1-5; 10 bases fit TRBD1. This CDR3 comprises 17 residues. J gave up 3 bases and V 3 bases, and 8 bases lay outside the gene matches. Per germline, CDR1 MNHNS and CDR2 SASEGT. The CDR3 DNA follows: TGTGCCAGCAGTGAGTTGGGGACAGGGGTACCCAATCAGCCCCAGCATTTT. Translating gives CASSELGTGVPNQPQHF.